This T cell receptor beta chain is drawn from a study of technical replicates of blood from a handful of donors. The germline V gene has CDR1 SGHNT and CDR2 YYREEE (reference sequence). The CDR3 consists of 14 residues. With V trimmed by 9 bases and J by 1 base, 9 bases remained unmatched. Method: immunoSEQ multiplex PCR; TCRdb's copy keeps in-frame clones and lacks some. The data hold some 69,000 clones, with around nine tenths observed a single time. The sample consisted of PBMCs. The chain carries TRBV5-4 and TRBJ1-2, with 7 bases matching TRBD1. The TCR comes from a human donor in good health. Some clones in this sample may be carry-over from other donors' samples. The CDR3 nucleotides read TGTGCCACACGATCCGGGACAGATAACTATGGCTACACCTTC. It codes for CATRSGTDNYGYTF.